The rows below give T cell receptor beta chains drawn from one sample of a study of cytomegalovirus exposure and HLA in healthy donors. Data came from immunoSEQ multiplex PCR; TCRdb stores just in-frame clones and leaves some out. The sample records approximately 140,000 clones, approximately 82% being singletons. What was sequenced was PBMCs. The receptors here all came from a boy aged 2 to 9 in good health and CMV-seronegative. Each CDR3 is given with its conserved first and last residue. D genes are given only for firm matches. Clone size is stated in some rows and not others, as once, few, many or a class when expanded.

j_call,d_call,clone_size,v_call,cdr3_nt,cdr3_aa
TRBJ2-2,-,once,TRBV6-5,TGTGCCAGCAGTTGCGATTCGGGGGTCGGGGAGCTGTTTTTT,CASSCDSGVGELFF
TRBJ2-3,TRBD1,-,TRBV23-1,TGCGCCAGCAGTCCCCGGGACAGGTCCCATCAAGAACTCACAGATACGCAGTATTTT,CASSPRDRSHQELTDTQYF
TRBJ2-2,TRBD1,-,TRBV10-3,TGTGCCATCCGGACAGGGGCAACCGGGGAGCTGTTTTTT,CAIRTGATGELFF
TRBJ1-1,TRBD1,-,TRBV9,TGTGCCAGCAGCGCGACAGGGGGCCGGCGGGGCACTGAAGCTTTCTTT,CASSATGGRRGTEAFF
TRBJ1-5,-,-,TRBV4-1,TGCGCCAGCAGCCAAGATCTCGGGGGAAGGGCCGATCAGCCCCAGCATTTT,CASSQDLGGRADQPQHF
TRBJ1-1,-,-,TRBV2,TGTGCCAGCAGGGGGGACTTGAACACTGAAGCTTTCTTT,CASRGDLNTEAFF
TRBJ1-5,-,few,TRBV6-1,TGTGCCAGCAGTGGATTGGACAGCCGCAATCAGCCCCAGCATTTT,CASSGLDSRNQPQHF
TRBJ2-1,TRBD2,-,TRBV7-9,TGTGCCAGCAGCTCCCCGACTAGCGGGAGGGACAATGAGCAGTTCTTC,CASSSPTSGRDNEQFF
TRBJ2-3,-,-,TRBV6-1,TGTGCCAGCAGTGATACTAGCCCTCCCCGAGATACGCAGTATTTT,CASSDTSPPRDTQYF
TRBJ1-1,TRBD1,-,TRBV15,TGTGCCACCAACCCAGGGACAGGGGAGAGTGGTGAAGCTTTCTTT,CATNPGTGESGEAFF
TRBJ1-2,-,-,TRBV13,TGTGCCAGCAGCCCACCGACAGGACTTAATGGCTACACCTTC,CASSPPTGLNGYTF
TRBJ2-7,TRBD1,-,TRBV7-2,TGTGCCAGCAGCTTATGGGACAGGGGACCCTACGAGCAGTACTTC,CASSLWDRGPYEQYF
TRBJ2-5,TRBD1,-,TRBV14,TGTGCCAGCAGCTCCGGCACAGGGGCTCGTGGGGAGACCCAGTACTTC,CASSSGTGARGETQYF
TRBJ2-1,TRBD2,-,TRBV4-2,TGTGCCAGCAGCAAACTAGCGGGAGGGTCGTCTGGTGAGCAGTTCTTC,CASSKLAGGSSGEQFF
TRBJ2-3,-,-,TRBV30,TGTGCCTGGACGGAGGACAGTCAACCCACAGATACGCAGTATTTT,CAWTEDSQPTDTQYF
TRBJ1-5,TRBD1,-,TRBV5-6,TGTGCCAGCAGCTTGCGAGACAGGGGCCCTTATAGCAATCAGCCCCAGCATTTT,CASSLRDRGPYSNQPQHF
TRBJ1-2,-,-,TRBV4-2,TGTGCCAGCAGCCATCCCGCCGAGTCCTATGGCTACACCTTC,CASSHPAESYGYTF
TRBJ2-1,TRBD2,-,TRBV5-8,TGTGCCAGCAGCCCGACTAGCGGGAGTTATGGTGAGCAGTTCTTC,CASSPTSGSYGEQFF
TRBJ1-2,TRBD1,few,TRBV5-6,TGTGCCAGCAGCTGGTTCTCCGGGACAGGGGGCGGAATCTATGGCTACACCTTC,CASSWFSGTGGGIYGYTF
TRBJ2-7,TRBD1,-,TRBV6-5,TGTGCCAGCAGTGTCCGGGACAGCGAAGCCTACGAGCAGTACTTC,CASSVRDSEAYEQYF
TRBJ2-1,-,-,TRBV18,TGTGCCAGCTCACCACTAGAGGGCTCAAGTGATGAGCAGTTCTTC,CASSPLEGSSDEQFF
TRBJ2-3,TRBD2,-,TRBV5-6,TGTGCCAGCAGCTTGGCCCGGGCGGGGGGGCGCTCAGATACGCAGTATTTT,CASSLARAGGRSDTQYF
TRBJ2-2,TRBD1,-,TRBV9,TGTGCCAGCAGCGTAGTCGCGGTGGCAGGGGGCATCGACACCGGGGAGCTGTTTTTT,CASSVVAVAGGIDTGELFF
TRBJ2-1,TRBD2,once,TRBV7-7,TGTGCTAGCAGCTTAGGGACTACCAATGAGCAGTTCTTC,CASSLGTTNEQFF
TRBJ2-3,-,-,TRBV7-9,TGTGCCAGCAGCTCTTACAGGGTTCAGGATACGCAGTATTTT,CASSSYRVQDTQYF
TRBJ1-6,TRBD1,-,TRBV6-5,TGTGCCAGCAGTTTCATGCCGGGACAGGCTGGTTCACCCCTCCACTTT,CASSFMPGQAGSPLHF
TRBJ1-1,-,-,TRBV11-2,TGTGCCAGCAGGGGGGGGAGTGAAGCTTTCTTT,CASRGGSEAFF
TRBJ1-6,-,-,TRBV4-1,TGCGCCAGCAGCCAAGAACCGAGCTCCTATAATTCACCCCTCCACTTT,CASSQEPSSYNSPLHF
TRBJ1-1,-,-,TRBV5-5,TGTGCCAGCAGCCGATGGTGGGGGGACTTTAGAGCTTTCTTT,CASSRWWGDFRAFF
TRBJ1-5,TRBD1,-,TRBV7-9,TGTGCCAGCAGCCAGACAGGGGGTCAGCCCCAGCATTTT,CASSQTGGQPQHF